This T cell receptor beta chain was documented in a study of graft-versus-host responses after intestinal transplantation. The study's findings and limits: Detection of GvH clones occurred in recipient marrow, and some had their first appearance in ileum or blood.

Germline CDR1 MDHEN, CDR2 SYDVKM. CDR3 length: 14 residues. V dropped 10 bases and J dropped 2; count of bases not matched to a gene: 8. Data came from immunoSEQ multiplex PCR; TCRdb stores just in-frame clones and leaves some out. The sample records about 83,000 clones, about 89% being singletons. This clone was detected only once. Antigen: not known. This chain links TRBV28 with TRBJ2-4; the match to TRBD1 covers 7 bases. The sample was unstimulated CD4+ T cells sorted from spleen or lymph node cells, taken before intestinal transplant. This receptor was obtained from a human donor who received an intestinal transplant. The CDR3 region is CATRQGGPKNIQYF. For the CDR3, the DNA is TGTGCCACCCGACAGGGCGGGCCCAAAAACATTCAGTACTTC.